These T cell receptor beta chains were read from a single sample in a study of blood T cells in healthy people across ages. TCRdb re-called the 5' RACE reads with MiXCR, one entry per CDR3 protein. The table records hundreds of thousands of distinct CDR3 sequences, around 31% of them present only once. The source material was blood. These receptors all stem from a woman aged 80 or older in good health. The CDR3 runs from the conserved cysteine through the conserved F or W. Each record gives: CDR3 length, J gene, clone size, D gene, V gene, CDR3 DNA, CDR3 protein. A D gene is named only where the DNA matches it firmly. Where a row states a size, it is once, few, many or the class of an expanded clone; other rows omit it.

15	TRBJ1-5	many	TRBD1	TRBV3-1	TGTGCCAGCAGCCAAGCCCGGACAGGGACTCAGCCCCAGCATTTT	CASSQARTGTQPQHF
12	TRBJ2-3	NA	TRBD1	TRBV20-1	TGCAGTGCGGGCCTGACAGGGCTTACGCGGTATTTT	CSAGLTGLTRYF
16	TRBJ2-1	NA	NA	TRBV20-1	TGCAGTGCTAAGGGGTGGGGGGCTAGTGTCTACAATGAGCAGTTCTTC	CSAKGWGASVYNEQFF
14	TRBJ2-1	NA	TRBD2	TRBV29-1	TGCAGCGTGGCCCCACCTCTAGCGGGAGGGCCGCAGTTCTTC	CSVAPPLAGGPQFF
19	TRBJ2-7	many	TRBD1	TRBV6-1	TGTGCCAGCACCGGGCGGGGCAGGGGGCCCTTATCTAGCTCCTACGAGCAGTACTTC	CASTGRGRGPLSSSYEQYF
16	TRBJ1-5	NA	NA	TRBV20-1	TGCAGTGCTAGAGAGGGTAAAACAGGGATCGATCAGCCCCAGCATTTT	CSAREGKTGIDQPQHF
15	TRBJ1-5	many	NA	TRBV4-2	TGTGCCAGCAGCCAAGACCTTTCCGGGACACTGCCCCAGCATTTT	CASSQDLSGTLPQHF
12	TRBJ1-6	few	NA	TRBV5-6	TGTGCCAGCAGCTTATCGTATTCACCCCTCCACTTT	CASSLSYSPLHF
15	TRBJ2-7	many	TRBD1	TRBV20-1	TGCAGTGCTAACGATTCAGGGGGAAGGTCCTACGAGCAGTACTTC	CSANDSGGRSYEQYF
14	TRBJ2-1	NA	NA	TRBV20-1	TGCAGTGCTACCCGTCGGGCTAGCCAAGGCGAGCAGTTCTTC	CSATRRASQGEQFF
15	TRBJ1-6	many	TRBD1	TRBV7-2	TGTGCCAGCGGATTACGGGGACAGCCCAATTCACCCCTCCACTTT	CASGLRGQPNSPLHF
14	TRBJ2-7	NA	TRBD1	TRBV20-1	TGCAGTGCTAGATTAGGACAGGGGAGGTACGAGCAGTACTTC	CSARLGQGRYEQYF
17	TRBJ2-7	NA	NA	TRBV15	TGTGCCACCAGCAGCTCGGTGGTGGGACTGGACTACTACGAGCAGTACTTC	CATSSSVVGLDYYEQYF
14	TRBJ2-1	NA	NA	TRBV4-1	TGCGCCAGCAGCCGGCGGACCTCCTACAATGAGCAGTTCTTC	CASSRRTSYNEQFF
15	TRBJ2-7	NA	NA	TRBV2	TGTGCCAGCAGTGACCGAAAATATCTTTCCTACGAGCAGTACTTC	CASSDRKYLSYEQYF
15	TRBJ1-6	many	NA	TRBV7-9	TGTGCCAGCAGCCTACTAAACCCACTAAATTCACCCCTCCACTTT	CASSLLNPLNSPLHF
14	TRBJ1-1	NA	NA	TRBV5-1	TGCGCCAGCAGCGCTGGAAACCCGAACACTGAAGCTTTCTTT	CASSAGNPNTEAFF
16	TRBJ2-6	NA	NA	TRBV4-1	TGCGCCAGCAGCCAAGGAGAGAGCTCTGGGGCCAACGTCCTGACTTTC	CASSQGESSGANVLTF
14	TRBJ1-3	NA	NA	TRBV5-1	TGCGCCAGCAGCTTGTACGGGGTTGGAAACACCATATATTTT	CASSLYGVGNTIYF
12	TRBJ1-2	many	TRBD1	TRBV5-6	TGTGCCAGCAGCCCCGTGGGACAGGGCTACACCTTC	CASSPVGQGYTF
19	TRBJ2-3	few	NA	TRBV5-6	TGTGCCAGCAGCCTAGAGAAGTTGCTGCGGGGCCGTAGCACAGATACGCAGTATTTT	CASSLEKLLRGRSTDTQYF
13	TRBJ2-7	many	NA	TRBV6-1	TGTGCCAGCAGCAGGACTGCTTTTGGGGAGCAGTACTTC	CASSRTAFGEQYF
17	TRBJ2-7	many	NA	TRBV6-1	TGTGCCAGCACAGAGTGGCTTCGAAGGACAGCGACCTACGAGCAGTACTTC	CASTEWLRRTATYEQYF
14	TRBJ2-6	many	NA	TRBV2	TGTGCCAGCAGTACCTTCGCCGGGGCCAACGTCCTGACTTTC	CASSTFAGANVLTF
17	TRBJ2-6	many	TRBD1	TRBV7-3	TGTGCCAGCAGCCCCCGAGACAGGGTCTCTGGGGCCAACGTCCTGACTTTC	CASSPRDRVSGANVLTF
17	TRBJ2-3	many	NA	TRBV5-4	TGTGCCAGCAGCCAACCGTTTGCAGGGACTAGCACAGATACGCAGTATTTT	CASSQPFAGTSTDTQYF
16	TRBJ1-1	once	TRBD1	TRBV2	TGTGCCAGCAGTGAACGGCTTGGACAGGGTCGCACTGAAGCTTTCTTT	CASSERLGQGRTEAFF
16	TRBJ1-5	once	NA	TRBV7-2	TGTGCCAGCAGCTTAGTGGGGATGGCGAGCAATCAGCCCCAGCATTTT	CASSLVGMASNQPQHF
15	TRBJ2-7	NA	TRBD2	TRBV20-1	TGCAGTGCTAGAGATCTTGCTAGCGGGAGGAGCGAGCAGTACTTC	CSARDLASGRSEQYF
13	TRBJ2-7	few	NA	TRBV19	TGTGCCAGTAGGAAAGCGGAGTACAATGAGCAGTACTTC	CASRKAEYNEQYF
16	TRBJ2-7	many	TRBD2	TRBV7-6	TGTGCCAGCAGCCCCCTGGTAGCGGGGGGGCCCCACGAGCAGTACTTC	CASSPLVAGGPHEQYF
16	TRBJ2-5	many	TRBD2	TRBV12-3/TRBV12-4	TGTGCCAGCAGTTTGGGTGGTGCGGGGGTCCAAGAGACCCAGTACTTC	CASSLGGAGVQETQYF
15	TRBJ2-3	NA	NA	TRBV29-1	TGCAGCGTCCATGCTCCCCAGACGAATCCAGATACGCAGTATTTT	CSVHAPQTNPDTQYF
13	TRBJ2-5	many	NA	TRBV20-1	TGCAGTGCTAGATTCCCATACCAAGAGACCCAGTACTTC	CSARFPYQETQYF
15	TRBJ2-7	many	NA	TRBV5-1	TGCGCCAGCAGCAACCGGGACACGAACTCCTACGAGCAGTACTTC	CASSNRDTNSYEQYF
14	TRBJ1-1	few	NA	TRBV7-9	TGTGCCAGCAGCTTTCTCGAGACACGGGCTGAAGCTTTCTTT	CASSFLETRAEAFF
15	TRBJ2-7	many	TRBD1	TRBV12-3/TRBV12-4	TGTGCCAGCAGTCTTCGGGGACAGCGCTCCTACGAGCAGTACTTC	CASSLRGQRSYEQYF
16	TRBJ2-1	many	TRBD2	TRBV7-9	TGTGCCAGCAGCCCCCTCACTAGCGGGGGGCAGAATGAGCAGTTCTTC	CASSPLTSGGQNEQFF
15	TRBJ2-1	many	NA	TRBV7-2	TGTGCCAGCAGCGCCCGGGACACAAGATACAATGAGCAGTTCTTC	CASSARDTRYNEQFF
14	TRBJ2-5	many	NA	TRBV5-6	TGTGCCAGCAGCTTAAAGGGGATGGGGGAGACCCAGTACTTC	CASSLKGMGETQYF
13	TRBJ1-3	few	NA	TRBV30	TGTGCCTGGAATCTGAACTCTGGAAACACCATATATTTT	CAWNLNSGNTIYF
19	TRBJ2-7	NA	TRBD2	TRBV7-8	TGTGCCAGCAGCAGACCGGGACTAGCGGGGGGCCGCTCCTACAATGAGCAGTACTTC	CASSRPGLAGGRSYNEQYF
16	TRBJ2-7	NA	TRBD1	TRBV20-1	TGCAGTGCTAATGGATTCGGGACAGGGGGCATCTACGAGCAGTACTTC	CSANGFGTGGIYEQYF
14	TRBJ1-6	few	NA	TRBV15	TGTGCCACCAGCAGGACGGGACGTAATTCACCCCTCCACTTT	CATSRTGRNSPLHF
12	TRBJ1-2	NA	NA	TRBV3-1	TGTGCCAGCAACCAAGAGGGGGATAGCTGCACCTTC	CASNQEGDSCTF
16	TRBJ2-3	many	TRBD2	TRBV6-2/TRBV6-3	TGTGCCAGCAGTCTGACCGGGACTAGCGGGTTAGATACGCAGTATTTT	CASSLTGTSGLDTQYF
17	TRBJ2-3	many	TRBD1	TRBV5-1	TGCGCCAGCAGCCTAATCACAGGGGACCCCAAGCCAGATACGCAGTATTTT	CASSLITGDPKPDTQYF
15	TRBJ1-4	NA	NA	TRBV7-6	TGTGCCAGCAGCTTATATAAGGAAAGGAATGAAAAACTGTTTTTT	CASSLYKERNEKLFF
13	TRBJ1-1	NA	NA	TRBV4-3	TGCGCCAGCAGCTACCGGGCTTCCGGGGAGGCTTTCTTT	CASSYRASGEAFF
14	TRBJ1-1	many	NA	TRBV14	TGTGCCAGCAGCCCCCCGGGAGCGGGCACTGAAGCTTTCTTT	CASSPPGAGTEAFF
15	TRBJ2-5	few	NA	TRBV19	TGTGCCAGTAGTATAGTAAGGGGTACCTACAATGAGCAGTACTTC	CASSIVRGTYNEQYF
15	TRBJ2-3	NA	NA	TRBV7-8	TGTGCCAGCAGCCCGGACCCCCAGGGGCCAGATACGCAGTATTTT	CASSPDPQGPDTQYF
15	TRBJ2-7	many	NA	TRBV5-1	TGCGCCAGCAGCTTGGGGGTTAATCGAACCTACGAGCAGTACTTC	CASSLGVNRTYEQYF
13	TRBJ1-6	NA	NA	TRBV6-1	TGTGCCAGCAGTGGGACTGGGGGTCCACCCCTCCACTTT	CASSGTGGPPLHF